This record looks at one T cell receptor (beta chain) sequence and its context. Other DNA sequences in this sample translate to the same CDR3. V shed 4 bases and J shed 4 bases, with 12 bases lying between them. Germline loops: CDR1 SGHRS, CDR2 YFSETQ. The CDR3 runs 14 residues. Measured with immunoSEQ multiplex PCR; TCRdb has only the in-frame clones, and not every one. The top ten hold 0.37% of the sample, which has a few million clones, 80% to 95% seen once. This specimen belongs to a study of shared clonotypes between healthy human individuals. Overall study context: Donors were two women and a few men aged 18 to 49.

V usage is TRBV5-1 and J usage is TRBJ1-3; D possibly corresponds to TRBD1 (5 bases). The sample was naive CD4+ T cells from PBMCs. Subset of the sample: CD45RA+ positively selected. The sequence was obtained from a man between 18 and 29 years old in good health. Some clones in this sample may be carry-over from other donors' samples. The CDR3 DNA reads TGCGCCAGCAGCCTGGGGGTGGACGGAAACACCATATATTTT. The encoded protein is CASSLGVDGNTIYF.